This T cell receptor beta chain appears in the sequencing data of a study of identifying expanded T cells in peripheral blood. Germline CDR1 and CDR2: SGHRS and YFSETQ. The CDR3 extends over 14 amino acids. V dropped 4 bases and J dropped 3 bases, with 10 bases sitting between them. The assay was immunoSEQ multiplex PCR, and TCRdb's table has in-frame clones only and misses some. The sample has more than 85,000 clones, approximately 89% seen once. This clone was detected only a few times. The J gene is TRBJ1-4, the V gene TRBV5-1; no reliable D call. The clonotype was recovered from a person aged 18-70 years in good health. Sequenced material: blood. The CDR3, as DNA: TGCGCCAGCAGCCGTGGTACAGCTAATGAAAAACTGTTTTTT. The encoded protein is CASSRGTANEKLFF.